A single count supports the clone carrying this TCR beta chain. This sample was taken from a study of blood T cell repertoires in COVID-19. In the study overall: Researchers got acute and convalescent COVID-19 samples from the United States, Italy and Spain.

TCRdb's table, derived via immunoSEQ multiplex PCR, lists solely in-frame clones and lacks some. The profile covers about 230,000 clones, with just under 90% appearing a single time and roughly 2.7% taken by the ten largest. The CDR3 loop spans 13 amino acids. Trimming pared 2 bases from V and 0 bases from J, leaving 4 bases between. Germline CDR1 LNHDA, CDR2 SQIVND (reference sequence). The receptor's source is a man aged 25 to 45 with COVID-19, enrolled during active disease. J is TRBJ1-1 and V is TRBV19, with D uncertain. Sequenced input: peripheral blood. CDR3 bases: TGTGCCAGTAGTATAAGCATGAACACTGAAGCTTTCTTT. Its translation is CASSISMNTEAFF.